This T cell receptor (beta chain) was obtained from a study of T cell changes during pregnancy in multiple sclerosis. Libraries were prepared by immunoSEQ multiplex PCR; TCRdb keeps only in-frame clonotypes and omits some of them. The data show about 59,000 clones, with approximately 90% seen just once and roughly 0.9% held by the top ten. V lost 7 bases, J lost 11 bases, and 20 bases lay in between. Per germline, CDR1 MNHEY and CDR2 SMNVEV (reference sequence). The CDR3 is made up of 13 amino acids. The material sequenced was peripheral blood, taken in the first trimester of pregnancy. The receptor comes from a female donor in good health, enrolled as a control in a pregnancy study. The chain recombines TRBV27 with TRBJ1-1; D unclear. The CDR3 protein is CASTTAPASRAFF. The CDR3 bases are TGTGCCAGCACCACCGCTCCGGCTTCGAGGGCTTTCTTT.